This T cell receptor (beta chain) is drawn from a study of T cells after yellow fever vaccination. This clonotype has more than one count but fewer than ten. The antigen is not known. Trimming at V came to 4 bases and at J to 4 bases, leaving 9 bases not matched to a gene. Germline lookup yields CDR1 MRHNA and CDR2 SNTAGT. The CDR3 covers 15 residues. Regarding the study as a whole: Booster samples showed a return of most primary-vaccination clones (around 96% CD4, 88% CD8). Of the clonotypes, a small share occurred in both CD4 and CD8 compartments. The presence of abundant clonotypes contaminating from the bulk population was possible in FACS-sorted repertoires.

5'RACE template switching added a universal primer site and UMIs to TCR cDNA. TCRdb fed the 5' RACE reads into MiXCR, producing one record per CDR3 protein. The data contain approximately 550,000 distinct CDR3 sequences, approximately 21% of them seen just once; the ten biggest clones take up roughly an eighth. The TCR originated in a man younger than 40 who received the YFV17D yellow fever vaccine. The sample in question was PBMCs, obtained 15 days after the yellow fever booster vaccination. This chain joins TRBV6-4 and TRBJ2-5, with 7 bases that match TRBD1. The CDR3 DNA reads as TGTGCCAGCAGTGCGGAGACAGGGCAGGGAGAGACCCAGTACTTC. This codes for CASSAETGQGETQYF.